The 7 T cell receptor beta chains given below trace back to one sample, sequenced in a study of blood T cell repertoires in COVID-19. Repertoires were generated with immunoSEQ multiplex PCR, while TCRdb's copy carries only in-frame clones and drops some. The sample consists of approximately 300,000 clones, approximately 90% of them appearing once. Material for sequencing was peripheral blood. All receptors come from a man under 40 with acute or convalescent COVID-19.

This rearrangement joins TRBV6-5 to TRBJ1-5; D perhaps matches TRBD1 (6 bases). V dropped 4 bases and J dropped 0 bases, with 10 bases sitting between them. This CDR3 spans 15 amino acids. Germline assignment: CDR1 MNHEY and CDR2 SVGAGI. The CDR3 DNA follows: TGTGCCAGCAGTTGGACAGCTAATAGCAATCAGCCCCAGCATTTT. Protein product: CASSWTANSNQPQHF.

This clone was observed once. This chain uses TRBV9 with TRBJ1-2; no definite D call. This CDR3 region has 9 residues. CDR1 SGDLS and CDR2 YYNGEE come from the germline V gene. In DNA form, the CDR3 reads TGTGCTCTGAGGTTCGGCTACACCTTC. This codes for CALRFGYTF.

The rearrangement uses TRBV10-1 and TRBJ1-1; the D gene is possibly TRBD1 (5 bases). Germline CDR1 is WNHNN and CDR2 is SYGVQD (reference sequence). V lost 5 bases and J 0 bases, leaving 7 bases between the germline ends. The CDR3 has 13 amino acids. CDR3 nucleotides: TGCGCCAGCAGTCAGGGTGTGAACACTGAAGCTTTCTTT. It yields the protein CASSQGVNTEAFF.

This CDR3 is CASSPDWSKRETQYF. Written as DNA, the CDR3 is TGTGCCAGCAGCCCGGACTGGAGTAAGCGGGAGACCCAGTACTTC. The chain combines TRBV3-1 (or the pseudogene TRBV3-2) with TRBJ2-5; D possibly corresponds to TRBD2 (5 bases). Between the trimmed V and J ends, which lost 4 bases and 5 bases, there was a span of 17 bases. CDR3 length: 15 residues. The V gene's germline CDR1 is LGHDT and CDR2 YNNKEL (reference sequence).

The J gene is TRBJ2-5, the V gene TRBV5-1; D remains unclear. The V and J ends lost 0 bases and 5 bases respectively, with 8 bases between them. This CDR3 comprises 13 residues. Germline values: CDR1 SGHRS, CDR2 YFSETQ. In nucleotides, the CDR3 is TGCGCCAGCAGCTTGGCCTTGTTCGAGACCCAGTACTTC. It yields the protein CASSLALFETQYF.

The CDR3 nucleotides are TGTGCCAGCCCTCCGGACAGGGGTTATGGCTACACCTTC. Translating it yields CASPPDRGYGYTF. This chain connects TRBV6-5 to TRBJ1-2; 9 bases align to TRBD1. Germline CDR1 MNHEY, CDR2 SVGAGI. There are 13 residues in the CDR3. Losses at the gene ends were 8 bases for V and 5 bases for J; bases not matched to a gene: 6.

The CDR3 region is CASSSDREGQPQHF. CDR3 bases: TGTGCCAGCAGTAGCGACAGGGAAGGTCAGCCCCAGCATTTT. The chain uses TRBV6-2 or TRBV6-3 and TRBJ1-5, with TRBD1 matching over 7 bases. There are 14 residues in the CDR3. V trimming: 5 bases; J trimming: 6 bases; junction bases outside the gene matches: 7. From germline, CDR1 is MNHEY and CDR2 SVGEGT.